This TCR beta chain emerged from a study of blood T cell repertoires in COVID-19. Study-wide context: The United States, Italy and Spain provided the acute and convalescent COVID-19 samples. The analysed material was cDNA or gDNA that came from T cells, B-cell-depleted T cells, or PBMCs.

The data were produced by immunoSEQ multiplex PCR, yet TCRdb's version contains in-frame clones alone and is incomplete. The table has approximately 15,000 clones, about 80% seen once. This clone is categorized as medium-sized. CDR3 size: 14 residues. Germline V gene data show CDR1 as GTSNPN and CDR2 as SVGIG (reference sequence). V was shortened by 8 bases and J by 1 base, with 17 bases between the two germline ends. The TCR sequence derives from a man aged 35 to 55 with active or convalescent COVID-19. The chain employs TRBV30 and TRBJ1-1, with no clear D. The material sequenced was peripheral blood. CDR3 region: CAGVWALGNTEAFF. In DNA form, the CDR3 reads TGTGCCGGGGTTTGGGCACTCGGGAACACTGAAGCTTTCTTT.